This entry is about one T cell receptor (beta chain). The V and J ends lost 3 bases and 3 bases, in that order; junction bases with no gene match: 4. CDR1 is GTSNPN, CDR2 SVGIG, per germline (reference sequence). The CDR3 totals 13 residues. When the RNA was reverse transcribed, random hexamers were used with an input of roughly 0.5 to 1 ug. Amplification of TCR beta CDR3 across 54 Vbeta and 13 Jbeta was performed with immunoSEQ multiplex PCR. TCRdb re-analysed the immunoSEQ multiplex PCR reads in MiXCR, keeping a single row per CDR3 protein. Of about 140,000 distinct CDR3 sequences in the sample, roughly 95% were seen once. Sequencing targeted TCR beta in blood CD8+ and CD4+ T cells. These data come from a study of CD8 T cells in Susac syndrome.

The gene calls are TRBV30 and TRBJ2-7; 8 positions agree with TRBD1. The specimen sequenced was CD4+ T cells from PBMCs. The source of this sequence is a human donor with multiple sclerosis. The CDR3 protein is CAWRAGGLYEQYF. CDR3 sequence (DNA): TGTGCCTGGAGGGCAGGGGGCCTCTACGAGCAGTACTTC.